This TCR beta chain emerged from a study of identical twins. Study results and caveats: Among monozygotic twins, out-of-frame TCR alpha sharing exceeded what models predicted. Beta out-of-frame sequences showed weaker excess sharing between twins.

In this sample, this clonotype turned up many times. Its antigen is as yet unknown. TCRdb re-analysed the 5' RACE reads in MiXCR, keeping a single row per CDR3 protein. This table has about 890,000 distinct CDR3 sequences, 10% to 15% appearing once. Trimming shortened V by 2 bases and J by 1 base, and 10 bases separated the two germline ends. The CDR3 length is 15 residues. Germline V gene lookup returns CDR1 MNHEY and CDR2 SVGAGI. This same sample was also part of a study on yellow fever vaccine responses in identical twins.

This clonotype was obtained from a woman aged 18-29 years in good health. The sequencing sample was made of PBMCs. This chain links TRBV6-5 with TRBJ2-3; D is undetermined. The CDR3: CASSYDTYGTDTQYF. The CDR3 bases are TGTGCCAGCAGTTACGATACTTACGGCACAGATACGCAGTATTTT.